This TCR beta chain derives from a study of patients and donors after allogeneic stem cell transplantation. Trimming took off 6 bases at V and 13 bases at J, with 15 bases between the two ends. CDR3 size: 11 residues. MiXCR, applied by TCRdb to the RT-PCR reads, yields one record per CDR3 protein. The repertoire holds 920,000 or so distinct CDR3 sequences, with more than 15% as singletons. The sequence derives from a human donor who was either an allogeneic HSCT recipient or a stem cell or donor lymphocyte infusion donor (not recorded which). It is not recorded whose cells these are; they may come from a transplant donor. The V and J genes are TRBV12-3 or TRBV12-4 and TRBJ1-2, with D possibly matching TRBD1 (5 bases). Specimen: blood, either unsorted or a sorted T cell fraction (not recorded which). CDR3 residues: CASRGRGAGTF. The CDR3 DNA is TGTGCCAGCAGGGGTCGTGGGGCCGGCACCTTC.